Listed here are 12 T cell receptor beta chains from one sample, sequenced in a study of OX40 agonist ivuxolimab in advanced cancers. Sequencing used immunoSEQ multiplex PCR; TCRdb keeps in-frame clones, though not all of them. The sample contains tens of thousands of clones, about 89% of which appear only once. The sample here was CD4+ or CD8+ T cells sorted from blood, taken in a trial of the OX40 agonist ivuxolimab. The receptors stem from an adult with an advanced solid tumor such as melanoma, head and neck, liver or kidney cancer.

The V gene is TRBV28, the J gene TRBJ2-5, with 9 bases identical to TRBD2. Trimming cost V 3 bases and J 4 bases; bases outside gene matches: 6. The V gene's germline CDR1 is MDHEN and CDR2 SYDVKM. This CDR3 contains 15 residues. CDR3 nucleotide sequence: TGTGCCAGCAGTTTGGCGGGGGGGCCAGTAGAGACCCAGTACTTC. The encoded protein is CASSLAGGPVETQYF. The full variable domain, its missing parts supplied by reference TRBV28 and TRBJ2-5, is DVKVTQSSRYLVKRTGEKVFLECVQDMDHENMFWYRQDPGLGLRLIYFSYDVKMKEKGDIPEGYSVSREKKERFSLILESASTNQTSMYLCASSLAGGPVETQYFGPGTRLLVL.

This chain links TRBV6-1 with TRBJ1-2; TRBD1 is a possible D gene (6 bases). Germline V gene lookup returns CDR1 MNHNS and CDR2 SASEGT. The length of the CDR3 is 13 residues. Trimming took 7 bases from V and 3 from J, leaving 12 bases between them. CDR3 in DNA: TGTGCCAGCACCTACAGGGAGGACTATGGCTACACCTTC. Its translation: CASTYREDYGYTF.

V and J are TRBV5-4 and TRBJ1-1, with D uncertain. Trimming removed 0 bases at V and 5 bases at J, with 14 bases between. The germline V gene has CDR1 SGHNT and CDR2 YYREEE (reference sequence). The CDR3 totals 15 residues. CDR3 sequence: CASSLGPGSGTEAFF. CDR3 nucleotides: TGTGCCAGCAGCTTGGGACCCGGGTCGGGGACTGAAGCTTTCTTT.

The chain links TRBV6-4 to TRBJ2-7, with 10 positions matching TRBD2. J was trimmed by 0 bases and V by 2 bases; bases with no gene match: 13. Per the germline V gene, CDR1 is MRHNA and CDR2 is SNTAGT. This CDR3 spans 19 amino acids. CDR3 protein: CASSDPAGASGGSSYEQYF. The CDR3 DNA follows: TGTGCCAGCAGTGACCCGGCCGGGGCTAGCGGGGGTAGCTCCTACGAGCAGTACTTC.

This sequence joins TRBV5-8 and TRBJ1-4, with no clear D. V was cut by 4 bases and J by 2 bases, with 18 bases left in between. Germline lookup yields CDR1 SGHTS and CDR2 YDEGEE. The CDR3 loop spans 17 amino acids. CDR3 in DNA: TGTGCCAGCAGCCAAGATATTAGAGACTCCACTAATGAAAAACTGTTTTTT. Amino acids: CASSQDIRDSTNEKLFF.

This chain uses TRBV25-1 with TRBJ2-3; 9 bases align to TRBD1. The germline V gene has CDR1 MGHDK and CDR2 SYGVNS. Trimming removed 3 bases from V and 5 bases from J; junction bases left unmatched: 12. The CDR3 length is 17 residues. In DNA, the CDR3 is TGTGCCAGCAGTGATTTAATAGGGACAGGGAGGCGAGATACGCAGTATTTT. Its translation: CASSDLIGTGRRDTQYF.

This chain uses TRBV28 with TRBJ1-5, with D perhaps matching TRBD1 (5 bases). Germline CDR1 MDHEN, CDR2 SYDVKM. Trimming took off 2 bases at V and 2 bases at J, with 19 bases between the two ends. The CDR3 covers 18 residues. The CDR3 reads CASSLTQGLGVGNQPQHF. CDR3 nucleotide sequence: TGTGCCAGCAGTTTAACCCAGGGCCTGGGCGTGGGCAATCAGCCCCAGCATTTT.

This clone was detected once. The rearrangement links TRBV2 to TRBJ1-5; D perhaps matches TRBD1 (5 bases). V lost 3 bases, J lost 7 bases, and 13 bases lay in between. The CDR3 length is 14 residues. The germline V gene encodes CDR1 SNHLY and CDR2 FYNNEI. CDR3 protein: CASSDGQGGQPQHF. Written as DNA, the CDR3 is TGTGCCAGCAGTGATGGTCAGGGAGGGCAGCCCCAGCATTTT.

CDR3 bases: TGTGCCACCAGCACCATCCTCGGGGGAGGCACCGGGGAGCTGTTTTTT. This translates into CATSTILGGGTGELFF. The gene calls are TRBV15 and TRBJ2-2; D perhaps matches TRBD2 (6 bases). The ends were cut back, 4 bases at V and 4 bases at J, with 16 bases in the middle. Germline CDR1 reads LNHNV; CDR2 reads YYDKDF (reference sequence). CDR3 length: 16 amino acids.

The V and J genes are TRBV27 and TRBJ1-2; D possibly corresponds to TRBD1 (5 bases). The length of the CDR3 is 15 residues. Looked up from germline, CDR1 is MNHEY and CDR2 is SMNVEV (reference sequence). V dropped 5 bases and J dropped 4 bases, with 17 bases sitting between them. The CDR3 DNA reads as TGTGCCAGCAGTACAAGGGACGGGTACTTCTATGGCTACACCTTC. Translated, it gives CASSTRDGYFYGYTF.

This chain joins TRBV2 and TRBJ1-5; D gene unclear. In germline, CDR1 is SNHLY, CDR2 FYNNEI. Trimming removed 6 bases from V and 5 bases from J, with 11 bases in between. This CDR3 is built from 13 residues. The CDR3 sequence is CASRGGGDQPQHF. The CDR3 nucleotides are TGTGCCAGCAGGGGAGGCGGGGATCAGCCCCAGCATTTT.

This chain links TRBV9 with TRBJ1-3; D call uncertain. The CDR3 is made up of 15 amino acids. Germline values: CDR1 SGDLS, CDR2 YYNGEE. Between the trimmed V and J ends, which lost 3 bases and 0 bases, there was a span of 10 bases. CDR3 loop: CASSESEASGNTIYF. The CDR3 nucleotides read TGTGCCAGCAGCGAATCAGAGGCCTCTGGAAACACCATATATTTT.